This T cell receptor (beta chain) was recovered during a study of T cells in Graves' hyperthyroidism and ophthalmopathy. This CDR3 region has 15 residues. Germline V gene data show CDR1 as SGDLS and CDR2 as YYNGEE. Trimming left V 3 bases short and J 8 bases short, with 18 bases between. This clonotype has more than one count but fewer than ten. The CDR3 regions of TCR beta were amplified from RNA transcripts. First-round RT-PCR with HTBI primers amplified the TCR CDR3 region. TCRdb re-called the multiplex PCR reads through MiXCR, storing one row per CDR3 protein. The sample holds roughly 600,000 distinct CDR3 sequences, roughly 14% seen once.

The chain employs TRBV9 and TRBJ2-1; a possible D gene is TRBD2 (5 bases). The sequencing sample was made of blood. The origin of this receptor is a woman in her forties or fifties with Graves' ophthalmopathy. In DNA form, the CDR3 reads TGTGCCAGCAGCGCAAAGGGTAACGAAGCGGATGAGCAGTTCTTC. The encoded protein is CASSAKGNEADEQFF.